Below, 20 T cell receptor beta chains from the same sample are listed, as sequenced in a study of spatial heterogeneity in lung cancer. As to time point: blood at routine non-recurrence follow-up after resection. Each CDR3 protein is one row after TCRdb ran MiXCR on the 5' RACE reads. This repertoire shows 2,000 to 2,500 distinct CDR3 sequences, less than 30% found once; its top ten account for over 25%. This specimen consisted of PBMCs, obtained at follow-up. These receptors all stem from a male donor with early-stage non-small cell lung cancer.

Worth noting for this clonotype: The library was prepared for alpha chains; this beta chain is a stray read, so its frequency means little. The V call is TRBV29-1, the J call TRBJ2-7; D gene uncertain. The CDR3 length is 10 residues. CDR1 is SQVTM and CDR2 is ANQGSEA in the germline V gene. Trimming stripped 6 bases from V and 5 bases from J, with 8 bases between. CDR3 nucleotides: TGCAGCGTCGGTCAAAACGAGCAGTACTTC. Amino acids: CSVGQNEQYF.

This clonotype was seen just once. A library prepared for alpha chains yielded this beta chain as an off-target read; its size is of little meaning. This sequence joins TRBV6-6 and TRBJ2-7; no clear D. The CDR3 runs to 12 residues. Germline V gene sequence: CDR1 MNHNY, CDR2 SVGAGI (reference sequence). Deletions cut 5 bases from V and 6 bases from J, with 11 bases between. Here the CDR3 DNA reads TGTGCCAGCAGTCCATCGACGGGCGAGCAGTACTTC. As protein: CASSPSTGEQYF.

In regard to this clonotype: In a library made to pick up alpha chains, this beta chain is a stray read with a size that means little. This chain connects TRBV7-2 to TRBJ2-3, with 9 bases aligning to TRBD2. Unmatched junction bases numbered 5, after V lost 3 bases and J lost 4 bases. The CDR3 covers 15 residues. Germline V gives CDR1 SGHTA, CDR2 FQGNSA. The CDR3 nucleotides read TGTGCCAGCAGCTTTGGACTAGCGAGGGCAGATACGCAGTATTTT. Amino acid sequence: CASSFGLARADTQYF.

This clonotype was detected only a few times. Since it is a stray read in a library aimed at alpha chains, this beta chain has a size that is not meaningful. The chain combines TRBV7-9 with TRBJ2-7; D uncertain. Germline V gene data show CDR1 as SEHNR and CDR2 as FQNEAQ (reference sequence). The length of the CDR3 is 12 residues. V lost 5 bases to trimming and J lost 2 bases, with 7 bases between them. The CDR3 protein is CASSTSAYEQYF. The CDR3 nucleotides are TGTGCCAGCAGCACGTCAGCCTACGAGCAGTACTTC.

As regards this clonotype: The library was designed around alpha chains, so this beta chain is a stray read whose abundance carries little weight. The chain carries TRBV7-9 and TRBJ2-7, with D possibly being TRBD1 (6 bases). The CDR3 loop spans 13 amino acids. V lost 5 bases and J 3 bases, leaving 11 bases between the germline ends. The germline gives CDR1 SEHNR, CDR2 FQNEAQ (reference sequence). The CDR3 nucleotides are TGTGCCAGCAGCCCGGGACATTTCTACGAGCAGTACTTC. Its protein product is CASSPGHFYEQYF.

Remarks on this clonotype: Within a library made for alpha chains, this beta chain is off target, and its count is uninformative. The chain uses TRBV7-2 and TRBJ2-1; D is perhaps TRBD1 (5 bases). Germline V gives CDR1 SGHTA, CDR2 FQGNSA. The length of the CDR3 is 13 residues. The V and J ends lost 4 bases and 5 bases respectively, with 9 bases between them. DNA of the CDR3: TGTGCCAGCAGCTCTAGACAGAACAATGAGCAGTTCTTC. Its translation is CASSSRQNNEQFF.

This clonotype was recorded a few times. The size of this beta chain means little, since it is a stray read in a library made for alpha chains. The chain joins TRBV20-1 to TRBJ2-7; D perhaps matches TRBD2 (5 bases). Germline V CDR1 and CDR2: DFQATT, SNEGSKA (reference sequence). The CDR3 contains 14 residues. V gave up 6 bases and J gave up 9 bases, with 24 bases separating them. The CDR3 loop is CSAKSAGPRPGQYF. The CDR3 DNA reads TGCAGTGCCAAAAGTGCGGGCCCCAGGCCCGGGCAGTACTTC.

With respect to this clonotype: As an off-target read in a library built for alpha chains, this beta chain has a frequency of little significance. The CDR3 bases are TGCGCCAGCAGCTTGTCAGATACGCAGTATTTT. Residues: CASSLSDTQYF. This chain links TRBV5-1 with TRBJ2-3; D remains unclear. Per the germline V gene, CDR1 is SGHRS and CDR2 is YFSETQ. The CDR3 sequence is 11 residues long. Between the trimmed V and J ends, which lost 1 base and 4 bases, there was a span of 1 base. The variable domain in full, completed from reference TRBV5-1 and TRBJ2-3, reads KAGVTQTPRYLIKTRGQQVTLSCSPISGHRSVSWYQQTPGQGLQFLFEYFSETQRNKGNFPGRFSGRQFSNSRSEMNVSTLELGDSALYLCASSLSDTQYFGPGTRLTVL.

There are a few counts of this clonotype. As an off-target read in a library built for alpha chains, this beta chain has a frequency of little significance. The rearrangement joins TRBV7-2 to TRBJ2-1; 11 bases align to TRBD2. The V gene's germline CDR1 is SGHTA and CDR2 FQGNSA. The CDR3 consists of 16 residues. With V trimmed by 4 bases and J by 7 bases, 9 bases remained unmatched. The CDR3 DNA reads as TGTGCCAGCAGCTCCCAAAGGCTAGCGGGGGGTAATGAGCAGTTCTTC. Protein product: CASSSQRLAGGNEQFF.

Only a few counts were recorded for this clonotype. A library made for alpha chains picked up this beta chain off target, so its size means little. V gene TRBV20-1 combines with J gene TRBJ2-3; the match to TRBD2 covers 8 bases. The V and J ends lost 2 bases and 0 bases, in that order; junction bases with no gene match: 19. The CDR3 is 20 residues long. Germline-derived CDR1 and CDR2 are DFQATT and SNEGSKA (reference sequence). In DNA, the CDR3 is TGCAGTGCTAGACTATGGAGGACTAGCCCACCTCTACTTAGCACAGATACGCAGTATTTT. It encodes CSARLWRTSPPLLSTDTQYF.

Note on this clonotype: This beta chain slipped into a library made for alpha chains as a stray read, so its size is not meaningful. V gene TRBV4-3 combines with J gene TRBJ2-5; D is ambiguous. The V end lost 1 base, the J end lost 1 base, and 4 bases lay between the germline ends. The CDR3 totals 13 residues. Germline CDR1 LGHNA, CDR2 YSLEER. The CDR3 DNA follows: TGCGCCAGCAGCCAAGGGATCCAAGAGACCCAGTACTTC. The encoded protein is CASSQGIQETQYF.

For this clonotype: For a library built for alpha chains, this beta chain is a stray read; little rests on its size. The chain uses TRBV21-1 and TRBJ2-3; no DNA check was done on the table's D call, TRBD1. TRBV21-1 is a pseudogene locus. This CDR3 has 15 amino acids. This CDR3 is CASEKGARSTDTQYF. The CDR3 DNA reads TGTGCCAGTGAGAAGGGGGCGCGTTCCACAGATACGCAGTATTTT.

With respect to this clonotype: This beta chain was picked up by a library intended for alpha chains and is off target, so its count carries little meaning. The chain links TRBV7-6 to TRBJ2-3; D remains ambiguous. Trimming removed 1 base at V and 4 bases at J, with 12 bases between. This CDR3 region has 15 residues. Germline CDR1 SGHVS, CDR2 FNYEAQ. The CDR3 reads CASSLGAARPDTQYF. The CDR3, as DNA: TGTGCCAGCAGCTTAGGGGCGGCTCGCCCAGATACGCAGTATTTT.

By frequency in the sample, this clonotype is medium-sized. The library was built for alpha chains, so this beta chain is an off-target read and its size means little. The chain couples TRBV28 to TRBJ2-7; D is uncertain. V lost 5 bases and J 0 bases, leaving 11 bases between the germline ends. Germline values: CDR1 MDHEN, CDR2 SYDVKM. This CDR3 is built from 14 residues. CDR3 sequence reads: CASSEAAASYEQYF. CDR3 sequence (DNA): TGTGCCAGCAGTGAGGCGGCTGCCTCCTACGAGCAGTACTTC.

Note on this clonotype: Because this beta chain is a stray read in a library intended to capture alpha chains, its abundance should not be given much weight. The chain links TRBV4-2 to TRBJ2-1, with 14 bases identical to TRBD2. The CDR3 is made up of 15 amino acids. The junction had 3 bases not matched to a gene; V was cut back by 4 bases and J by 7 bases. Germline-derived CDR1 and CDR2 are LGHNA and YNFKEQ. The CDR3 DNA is TGTGCCAGCAGCCCCGGGACTAGCGGGAGAAATGAGCAGTTCTTC. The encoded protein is CASSPGTSGRNEQFF.

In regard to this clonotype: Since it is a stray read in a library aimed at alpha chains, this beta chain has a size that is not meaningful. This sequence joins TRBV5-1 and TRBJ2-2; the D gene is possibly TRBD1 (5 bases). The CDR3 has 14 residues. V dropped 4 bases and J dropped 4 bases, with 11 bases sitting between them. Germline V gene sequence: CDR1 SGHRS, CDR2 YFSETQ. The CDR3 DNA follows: TGCGCCAGCAGCAAGGACATCGGCACCGGGGAGCTGTTTTTT. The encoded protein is CASSKDIGTGELFF.

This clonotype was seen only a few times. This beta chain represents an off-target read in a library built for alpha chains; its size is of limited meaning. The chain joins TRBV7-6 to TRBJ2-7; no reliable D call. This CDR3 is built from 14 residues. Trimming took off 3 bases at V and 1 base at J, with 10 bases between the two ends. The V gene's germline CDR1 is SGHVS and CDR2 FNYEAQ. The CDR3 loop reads CASSLVVNSYEQYF. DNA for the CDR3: TGTGCCAGCAGCTTGGTCGTTAATTCCTACGAGCAGTACTTC.

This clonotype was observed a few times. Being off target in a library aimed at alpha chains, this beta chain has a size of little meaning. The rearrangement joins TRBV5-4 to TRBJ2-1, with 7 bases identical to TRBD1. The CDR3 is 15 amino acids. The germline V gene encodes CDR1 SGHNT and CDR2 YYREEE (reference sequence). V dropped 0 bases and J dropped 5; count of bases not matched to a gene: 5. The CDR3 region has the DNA TGTGCCAGCAGCTTGGCCCTAGGGGGCCACAATGAGCAGTTCTTC. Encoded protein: CASSLALGGHNEQFF.

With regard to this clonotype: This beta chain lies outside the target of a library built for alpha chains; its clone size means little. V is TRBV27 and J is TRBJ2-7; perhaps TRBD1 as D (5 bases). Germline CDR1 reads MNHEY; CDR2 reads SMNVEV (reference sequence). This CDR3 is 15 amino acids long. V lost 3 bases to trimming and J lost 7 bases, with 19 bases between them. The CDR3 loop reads CASSFAGWGLEEQYF. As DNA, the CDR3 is TGTGCCAGCAGTTTTGCAGGGTGGGGATTGGAGGAGCAGTACTTC.

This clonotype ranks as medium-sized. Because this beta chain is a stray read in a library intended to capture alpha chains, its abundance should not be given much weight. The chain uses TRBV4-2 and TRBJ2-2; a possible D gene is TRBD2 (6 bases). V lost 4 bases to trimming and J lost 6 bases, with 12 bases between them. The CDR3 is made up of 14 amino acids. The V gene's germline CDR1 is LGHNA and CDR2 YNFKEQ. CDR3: CASSRSSDPGELFF. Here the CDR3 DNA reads TGTGCCAGCAGCCGGTCTAGCGACCCCGGGGAGCTGTTTTTT.